This T cell receptor (beta chain) was sequenced during a study of human T cells and chemical hapten exposure. Study results and limitations: Expanded TCR counts at PT1 went up together with patch test score, a positive correlation.

Germline lookup yields CDR1 MDHEN and CDR2 SYDVKM. V lost 4 bases, J lost 0 bases, and 9 bases lay in between. The CDR3 contains 14 residues. As for time point: patch test 1, 2 weeks after DPC sensitization. Noted treatment: therapeutic diphenylcyclopropenone sensitization with weekly scalp DPC. Alopecia patients deemed DPC-suitable, aged 18 to 70, excluding pregnancy. This clonotype has just a few counts. Its antigen remains unknown. The library tagged each cDNA molecule with unique molecular identifiers. A single record per CDR3 protein comes from TCRdb applying MiXCR to the RACE reads. The table has 75,000 to 100,000 distinct CDR3 sequences, around 11% seen once.

The V and J genes are TRBV28 and TRBJ1-1, with D hard to call. The source material was whole blood, sampled in connection with sensitization to the hapten diphenylcyclopropenone (DPC). This TCR came from a woman aged 40 to 55 with alopecia areata. Some clones in this sample may be carry-over from other donors' samples. CDR3 residues: CASSYGGMNTEAFF. For the CDR3, the DNA is TGTGCCAGCAGTTACGGCGGTATGAACACTGAAGCTTTCTTT.